This T cell receptor beta chain was captured in a study of T cell responses to AZD1222 COVID-19 vaccine. Study-level information: Pooling of second doses given at about 4 or about 12 weeks was done. Regarding the study as a whole: The donor group comprised mostly white British people and more females; the analysis possibly underestimated clonal diversity. The study found vaccine-associated CD4 TCRs spanning spike, dominant at 160-218 and 743-854.

The CDR3 runs 15 residues. Trimming took 5 bases from V and 3 from J, leaving 16 bases between them. Germline V gene lookup returns CDR1 MNHEY and CDR2 SVGAGI. A note on this clone: The antigen remains unidentified.

Sequencing used immunoSEQ multiplex PCR; TCRdb keeps in-frame clones, though not all of them. The sample has around 180,000 clones; roughly 92% are singletons. This specimen consisted of peripheral blood, obtained on day 0 of AZD1222 vaccination. The source of this sequence is an adult in good health. The rearrangement links TRBV6-5 to TRBJ1-1, with D perhaps TRBD1 (6 bases). The CDR3 sequence is CASSKRGVLDTEAFF. The CDR3 DNA reads as TGTGCCAGCAGTAAAAGGGGGGTTTTGGACACTGAAGCTTTCTTT.